This T cell receptor (beta chain) was sequenced in a study of Ad26.COV2.S vaccination and SARS-CoV-2 variants. Study overall: Within the COV1001 Ad26.COV2.S trial arm, the donor was enrolled.

The CDR3 contains 13 residues. V lost 3 bases, J lost 5 bases, and 10 bases lay in between. The V gene's germline CDR1 is MGHDK and CDR2 SYGVNS. Stated treatment: around 19 received Ad26.COV2.S at low or high dose, single or two shots; about five received placebo; per-sample allocation not given. Sampling occurred on day 63 after the first vaccine or placebo injection. Wuhan-strain SARS-CoV-2 spike was expressed by the Ad26 vector that made up the vaccine. Here immunoSEQ multiplex PCR was the method, and the copy in TCRdb shows in-frame clones only, minus some. The table includes hundreds of thousands of clones, 85% to 90% detected once.

This TCR derives from a person between 18 and 59 years old who received the Ad26.COV2.S COVID-19 vaccine or a placebo. The material was peripheral blood, obtained in a trial of Ad26.COV2.S vaccine versus placebo. The genes are TRBV25-1 and TRBJ1-1; perhaps TRBD1 as D (5 bases). This CDR3 is CASSDAGRTEAFF. The CDR3 DNA reads as TGTGCCAGCAGTGACGCAGGGCGGACTGAAGCTTTCTTT.